This note documents a single TCR beta chain sequence. CDR1 is SEHNR, CDR2 FQNEAQ, per germline (reference sequence). CDR3 size: 14 residues. The germline V and J ends were trimmed by 5 bases and 1 base, with 9 bases remaining between them. TCRdb used MiXCR to reprocess the 5' RACE reads, holding one entry per CDR3 protein. This sample yields 45,000 to 55,000 distinct CDR3 sequences, of which around 5.2% are seen a single time; approximately 10% belongs to the top ten. The data derive from a study of spatial heterogeneity in lung cancer. Time point given: sample taken at primary tumor resection. The chain links TRBV7-9 to TRBJ2-1; D is uncertain. This material consisted of PBMCs, taken at surgery. The receptor comes from a male donor with early-stage non-small cell lung cancer. CDR3 loop: CASSPRPSYNEQFF. The DNA for the CDR3 is TGTGCCAGCAGCCCCCGCCCATCCTACAATGAGCAGTTCTTC.